Only one count was recorded for the clone carrying this TCR beta chain. The antigen is not known. The CDR3 has 14 residues. Germline CDR1 reads SGHVS; CDR2 reads FQNEAQ. V was pared by 4 bases and J by 5 bases, with 7 bases of the junction left unmatched. The data derive from a study of lymphopenia after photon versus proton radiotherapy. Overall study results and limits: Larger post-nadir TCR diversity loss correlated inversely with survival in deceased patients. After lymphocyte nadir, photon-treated repertoires showed oligoclonal expansion, especially CD8+ Temra. Under photons, naive T cells and diversity fell while effector/memory populations rose.

The assay was immunoSEQ multiplex PCR, and TCRdb's table has in-frame clones only and misses some. The sample has around 30,000 clones, under 90% seen once. This receptor was identified in a woman aged 50 to 60 with pancreatic cancer. The gene calls are TRBV7-8 and TRBJ2-7, with 8 bases matching TRBD2. Source: peripheral blood, taken from a patient treated with photon-based radiotherapy. CDR3 region: CASSSLREGNEQYF. In DNA form, the CDR3 reads TGTGCCAGCAGCTCCTTACGGGAGGGCAACGAGCAGTACTTC.